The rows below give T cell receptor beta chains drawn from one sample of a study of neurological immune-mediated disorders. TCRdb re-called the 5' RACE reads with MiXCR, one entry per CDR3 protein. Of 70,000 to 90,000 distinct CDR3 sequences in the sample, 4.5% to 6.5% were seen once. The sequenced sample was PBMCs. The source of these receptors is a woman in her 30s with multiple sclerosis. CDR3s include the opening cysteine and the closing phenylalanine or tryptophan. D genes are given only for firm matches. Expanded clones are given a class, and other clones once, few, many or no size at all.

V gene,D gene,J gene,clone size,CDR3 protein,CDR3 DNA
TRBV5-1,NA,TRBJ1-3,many,CASSLGQTGNTIYF,TGCGCCAGCAGCTTGGGACAGACTGGAAACACCATATATTTT
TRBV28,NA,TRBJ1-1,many,CASSPDYQQASTEAFF,TGTGCCAGCAGTCCAGATTACCAACAGGCGAGCACTGAAGCTTTCTTT
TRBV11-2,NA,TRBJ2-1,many,CASSFGSYNEQFF,TGTGCCAGCAGCTTCGGTTCCTACAATGAGCAGTTCTTC
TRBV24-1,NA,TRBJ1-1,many,CATNTGPPQDEAFF,TGTGCCACCAATACAGGGCCTCCCCAAGATGAAGCTTTCTTT
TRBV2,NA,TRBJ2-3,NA,CASSELGAGGDTQYF,TGTGCCAGCAGTGAACTGGGGGCAGGAGGGGATACGCAGTATTTT
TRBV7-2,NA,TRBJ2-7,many,CASSLDSYYEQYF,TGTGCCAGCAGCTTAGACAGCTACTACGAGCAGTACTTC
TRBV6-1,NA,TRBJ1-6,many,CASRYNSWVNSPLHF,TGTGCCAGCCGATACAATTCGTGGGTTAATTCACCCCTCCACTTT
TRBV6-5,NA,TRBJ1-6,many,CASSARRMRNSPLHF,TGTGCCAGCAGTGCCCGACGGATGCGAAATTCACCCCTCCACTTT
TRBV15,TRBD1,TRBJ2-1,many,CATSRGGTVSYNEQFF,TGTGCCACCAGCAGAGGTGGGACAGTCTCCTACAATGAGCAGTTCTTC
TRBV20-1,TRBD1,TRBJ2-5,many,CSAGRQGAGETQYF,TGCAGTGCTGGGCGACAGGGAGCTGGGGAGACCCAGTACTTC
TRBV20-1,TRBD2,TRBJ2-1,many,CSAAGTSGYNEQFF,TGCAGTGCTGCCGGTACTAGCGGTTACAATGAGCAGTTCTTC
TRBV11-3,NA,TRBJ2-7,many,CASSLDHQGEQYF,TGTGCCAGCAGCTTAGACCATCAGGGGGAGCAGTACTTC
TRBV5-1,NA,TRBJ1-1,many,CASSSRTDYTEAFF,TGCGCCAGCAGCTCCCGGACAGACTACACTGAAGCTTTCTTT
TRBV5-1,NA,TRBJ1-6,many,CASSHGNRVKDSPLHF,TGCGCCAGCAGCCACGGTAACAGGGTCAAGGACTCACCCCTCCACTTT
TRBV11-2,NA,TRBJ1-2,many,CASSSDIHYGYTF,TGTGCCAGCAGTTCTGACATCCACTATGGCTACACCTTC
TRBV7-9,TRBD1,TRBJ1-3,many,CATWTGASGNTIYF,TGTGCCACCTGGACAGGGGCATCAGGAAACACCATATATTTT
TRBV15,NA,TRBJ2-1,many,CATSRDGRQFF,TGTGCCACCAGCAGAGATGGGAGGCAGTTCTTC
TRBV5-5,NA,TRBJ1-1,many,CASDFGTNTEAFF,TGTGCCAGCGACTTCGGGACGAATACTGAAGCTTTCTTT
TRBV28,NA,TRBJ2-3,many,CASSSLTAASSTDTQYF,TGTGCCAGCAGTTCCCTAACCGCCGCCTCTAGCACAGATACGCAGTATTTT
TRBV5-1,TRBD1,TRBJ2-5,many,CASSSGQGRETQYF,TGCGCCAGCAGCTCAGGACAGGGACGAGAGACCCAGTACTTC
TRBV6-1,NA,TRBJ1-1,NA,CASRDPLEAFF,TGTGCCAGCAGAGACCCCTTAGAAGCTTTCTTT
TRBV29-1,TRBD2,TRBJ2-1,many,CSTDGTSGYNEQFF,TGCAGCACCGACGGGACTAGCGGGTACAATGAGCAGTTCTTC
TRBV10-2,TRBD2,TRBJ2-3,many,CASSEDSSGRGDTQYF,TGCGCCAGCAGTGAGGACTCTAGCGGGAGAGGGGATACGCAGTATTTT
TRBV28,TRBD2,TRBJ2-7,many,CASSLLASGSHEQYF,TGTGCCAGCAGTTTATTGGCTAGCGGGAGCCACGAGCAGTACTTC
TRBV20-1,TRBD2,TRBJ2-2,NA,CSASTGGTSISGELFF,TGCAGTGCTAGTACAGGCGGGACTAGCATTTCCGGGGAGCTGTTTTTT
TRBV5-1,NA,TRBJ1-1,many,CASSFQVGTEAFF,TGCGCCAGCAGCTTCCAGGTTGGGACTGAAGCTTTCTTT
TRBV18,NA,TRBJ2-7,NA,CASSPHRDYEQYF,TGTGCCAGCTCACCACACAGGGACTACGAGCAGTACTTC
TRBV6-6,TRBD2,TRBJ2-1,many,CASSSGLAGYNEQFF,TGTGCCAGCAGTTCGGGACTAGCGGGGTATAATGAGCAGTTCTTC
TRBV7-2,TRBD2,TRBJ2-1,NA,CASSLDPSGYNEQFF,TGTGCCAGCAGCTTAGACCCTAGCGGATACAATGAGCAGTTCTTC
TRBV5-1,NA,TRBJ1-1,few,CASSPDLNTEAFF,TGCGCCAGCAGTCCTGATTTGAACACTGAAGCTTTCTTT
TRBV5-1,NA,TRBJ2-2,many,CASSLRDQNTGELFF,TGCGCCAGCAGCTTGAGGGACCAGAACACCGGGGAGCTGTTTTTT
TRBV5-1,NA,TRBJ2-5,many,CASRTGFGETQYF,TGCGCCAGCAGAACAGGGTTCGGCGAGACCCAGTACTTC
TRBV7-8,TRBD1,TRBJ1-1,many,CASAGQGSWSEAFF,TGTGCCAGCGCCGGACAGGGATCGTGGTCTGAAGCTTTCTTT
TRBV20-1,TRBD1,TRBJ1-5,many,CSARAQRGLGGNQPQHF,TGCAGTGCTAGAGCCCAAAGGGGGCTAGGAGGCAATCAGCCCCAGCATTTT
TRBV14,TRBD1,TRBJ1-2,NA,CASSPGQGVIYGYTF,TGTGCCAGCAGCCCCGGACAGGGGGTAATCTATGGCTACACCTTC
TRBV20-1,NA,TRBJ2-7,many,CSASPLDRILQEQYF,TGCAGTGCTTCCCCCCTTGACCGCATCCTACAAGAGCAGTACTTC
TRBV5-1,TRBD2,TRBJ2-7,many,CASSWDSGTSGSTYEQYF,TGCGCCAGCAGCTGGGATTCCGGGACTAGCGGCTCTACCTACGAGCAGTACTTC
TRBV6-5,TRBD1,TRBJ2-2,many,CASSYHHPGTGGITGELFF,TGTGCCAGCAGTTACCACCACCCCGGGACAGGGGGCATTACCGGGGAGCTGTTTTTT
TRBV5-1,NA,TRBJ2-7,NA,CASSLEQSYEQYF,TGCGCCAGCAGCTTGGAACAGAGCTACGAGCAGTACTTC
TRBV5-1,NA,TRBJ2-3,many,CASSRGLVGSTDTQYF,TGCGCCAGCAGCCGAGGGCTAGTAGGGAGCACAGATACGCAGTATTTT
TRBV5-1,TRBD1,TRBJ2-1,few,CASSLALTGVGNEQFF,TGCGCCAGCAGCTTGGCCCTGACAGGGGTAGGAAATGAGCAGTTCTTC
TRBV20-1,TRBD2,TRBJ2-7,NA,CSASQPERGRSYEQYF,TGCAGTGCTAGTCAACCCGAGCGGGGGCGTTCCTACGAGCAGTACTTC
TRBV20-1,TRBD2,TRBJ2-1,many,CSARDSGSYNEQFF,TGCAGTGCTAGAGACAGCGGGAGCTACAATGAGCAGTTCTTC
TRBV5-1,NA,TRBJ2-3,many,CASSLGQSTDTQYF,TGTGCCAGCAGCTTGGGGCAGTCCACAGATACGCAGTATTTT